Listed below are T cell receptor beta chains from one sample, sequenced in a study of early T cells in non-severe SARS-CoV-2 infection. Via MiXCR, TCRdb re-called the 5' RACE reads, giving one row per CDR3 protein. This table holds about 25,000 distinct CDR3 sequences, more than 4% found once. Material: whole blood. These receptors were obtained from an adult who was a healthcare worker with PCR-confirmed SARS-CoV-2 infection or an uninfected control (not recorded which). CDR3s include the opening cysteine and the closing phenylalanine or tryptophan. A D gene is named only where the DNA matches it firmly. Rows give clone size only sometimes, using once, few, many, or a class for an expanded clone.

V	J	size	length	D	DNA	CDR3
TRBV20-1	TRBJ2-5	many	10	NA	TGCAGTGCCCAATCTGGTACCCAGTACTTC	CSAQSGTQYF
TRBV7-2	TRBJ1-1	few	13	TRBD1	TGTGCCAGCAGTCGGACAGGGAATACTGAAGCTTTCTTT	CASSRTGNTEAFF
TRBV7-2	TRBJ2-1	NA	12	NA	TGTGCCAGCAGCCTCATCGGGGAGAAGCAGTTCTTC	CASSLIGEKQFF
TRBV3-1	TRBJ2-3	many	15	NA	TGTGCCAGCAGCCAACGGGGGACGAGCACAGATACGCAGTATTTT	CASSQRGTSTDTQYF
TRBV4-2	TRBJ1-2	NA	13	NA	TGTGCCAGCAGCCAAGGCAGGGATTATGGCTACACCTTC	CASSQGRDYGYTF
TRBV11-2	TRBJ2-3	few	16	TRBD2	TGTGCCAGCAGCTCGCAAGCGACTAGCGGAACAGATACGCAGTATTTT	CASSSQATSGTDTQYF
TRBV20-1	TRBJ1-5	NA	13	TRBD1	TGCAGTGCGCCTCGACAGGGGGGTCAGCCCCAGCATTTT	CSAPRQGGQPQHF
TRBV11-2	TRBJ2-1	many	12	NA	TGTGCCAGCAGCTGGGGATACAATGAGCAGTTCTTC	CASSWGYNEQFF
TRBV28	TRBJ1-2	many	12	NA	TGTGCCAGCGGGACACAGTTCTATGGCTACACCTTC	CASGTQFYGYTF
TRBV7-2	TRBJ2-3	few	14	NA	TGTGCCAGCAGCTTAGTATCAGGGAGAGATACGCAGTATTTT	CASSLVSGRDTQYF
TRBV13	TRBJ1-2	many	16	NA	TGTGCCAGCAGCTTAGGCCACCAGGGGCGAAACTATGGCTACACCTTC	CASSLGHQGRNYGYTF
TRBV20-1	TRBJ1-1	many	11	NA	TGCAGTGCTGGCACCGGTCTCAAAGCTTTCTTT	CSAGTGLKAFF
TRBV14	TRBJ2-7	many	16	NA	TGTGCCAGCAGCCAAGATTCGGGAGTGTGGGCCTACGAGCAGTACTTC	CASSQDSGVWAYEQYF
TRBV2	TRBJ1-1	NA	10	NA	TGTGCCAGCAAACAGGTCGGGGCTTTCTTT	CASKQVGAFF
TRBV5-1	TRBJ2-3	many	18	TRBD2	TGCGCCAGCAGCTCCCGGACTAGCGGGAGGGCCGGCACAGATACGCAGTATTTT	CASSSRTSGRAGTDTQYF
TRBV12-3/TRBV12-4	TRBJ1-1	many	13	NA	TGTGCCAGCAGTTTAAGCATGAACACTGAAGCTTTCTTT	CASSLSMNTEAFF
TRBV7-3	TRBJ2-3	many	16	TRBD2	TGTGCCAGCAGCCGCGGGGCTAGCGGGAGTGAAGATACGCAGTATTTT	CASSRGASGSEDTQYF
TRBV5-1	TRBJ2-7	medium-sized	14	NA	TGCGCCAGCAGCTTGGGGGCAGGCTTCTACGAGCAGTACTTC	CASSLGAGFYEQYF
TRBV4-3	TRBJ2-3	few	14	NA	TGCGCCAGCAGCCAAGAGGCTAGTTCCGATACGCAGTATTTT	CASSQEASSDTQYF
TRBV3-1	TRBJ2-7	NA	13	NA	TGTGCCAGCTCAAAGGGGCTGTCCTACGAGCAGTACTTC	CASSKGLSYEQYF
TRBV4-2	TRBJ1-2	NA	17	NA	TGTGCCAGCAGCCAAGATGGGGGGATCGGCCCCCGATATGGCTACACCTTC	CASSQDGGIGPRYGYTF
TRBV10-2	TRBJ1-3	NA	14	NA	TGCGCCAGCAGTGAGTCCGCCAGTTGGCACACCATATATTTT	CASSESASWHTIYF
TRBV18	TRBJ2-5	NA	13	NA	TGTGCCAGCTCCCCTAACTACGGAGAGACCCAGTACTTC	CASSPNYGETQYF
TRBV2	TRBJ1-1	few	13	TRBD1	TGTGCCAGCAGGGTAACAGGGGGCTCTGAAGCTTTCTTT	CASRVTGGSEAFF
TRBV6-2/TRBV6-3	TRBJ2-2	many	14	NA	TGTGCCAGCAGAATAGCTATTAAGACCGGGGAGCTGTTTTTT	CASRIAIKTGELFF
TRBV6-6	TRBJ1-6	many	14	NA	TGTGCCAGCAGTTACTCGACCAGAAATTCACCCCTCCACTTT	CASSYSTRNSPLHF
TRBV7-3	TRBJ2-1	many	15	NA	TGTGCCAGCAGCCTCCGGACAACGAATTACAATGAGCAGTTCTTC	CASSLRTTNYNEQFF
TRBV7-3	TRBJ2-2	many	17	NA	TGTGCCAGCAGCTTAACGCTGGCGGGGGCGGTCACCGGGGAGCTGTTTTTT	CASSLTLAGAVTGELFF
TRBV15	TRBJ2-1	many	13	TRBD1	TGTGCCACCAGCCGACAGGGGGCTTATGAGCAGTTCTTC	CATSRQGAYEQFF
TRBV9	TRBJ2-1	many	15	TRBD2	TGTGCCAGCAGCGTTGGACTAGCGGCGGGGAATGAGCAGTTCTTC	CASSVGLAAGNEQFF
TRBV12-3/TRBV12-4	TRBJ2-3	many	15	NA	TGTGCCAGCAGTTCAACCCAGGGGAGAACAGATACGCAGTATTTT	CASSSTQGRTDTQYF
TRBV10-3	TRBJ2-6	many	18	NA	TGTGCCATCAGTGCGCTCTGGGGGACCAGCTCTGGGGCCAACGTCCTGACTTTC	CAISALWGTSSGANVLTF
TRBV6-5	TRBJ2-7	many	14	NA	TGTGCCAGCAGTAACGCTAAAAGCTCCTACGAGCAGTACTTC	CASSNAKSSYEQYF
TRBV10-2	TRBJ2-6	large	16	TRBD1	TGCGCCAGCCTGCAGGGGGCAACCTCTGGGGCCAACGTCCTGACTTTC	CASLQGATSGANVLTF
TRBV7-9	TRBJ2-5	many	13	NA	TGTGCCAGCAGCTTCGACAGCCAAGAGACCCAGTACTTC	CASSFDSQETQYF
TRBV10-2	TRBJ1-2	many	14	TRBD1	TGCGCCAGCAGTGGGAAAAGACAGGGGGTCGGCTACACCTTC	CASSGKRQGVGYTF
TRBV5-5	TRBJ1-2	many	13	NA	TGTGCCAGCAGTTTGGACAGTCGAGGCGGCTACACCTTC	CASSLDSRGGYTF
TRBV11-2	TRBJ2-1	NA	13	NA	TGTGCCAGCAGCTTAGTGCGGAATACCGAGCAGTTCTTC	CASSLVRNTEQFF
TRBV24-1	TRBJ2-3	NA	17	TRBD2	TGTGCCACCAGTGACCAAGCTCTAGCGGAGAACACAGATACGCAGTATTTT	CATSDQALAENTDTQYF
TRBV20-1	TRBJ2-3	NA	14	NA	TGCAGTGCTAGAGATCGCGAGGAAACAGATACGCAGTATTTT	CSARDREETDTQYF
TRBV5-4	TRBJ1-2	NA	15	NA	TGTGCCAGCAGCCGCCCTGATGGGGGGTTCTATGGCTACACCTTC	CASSRPDGGFYGYTF
TRBV28	TRBJ1-5	many	13	NA	TGTGCCAGCGGATGGGACAGCAATCAGCCCCAGCATTTT	CASGWDSNQPQHF
TRBV2	TRBJ2-5	many	13	NA	TGTGCCAGTGTAGGGGAGGCCCAAGAGACCCAGTACTTC	CASVGEAQETQYF
TRBV4-3	TRBJ2-7	NA	15	TRBD1	TGCGCCAGCAGCCAGAACCCGGGACAGTTCTACGAGCAGTACTTC	CASSQNPGQFYEQYF
TRBV7-9	TRBJ2-1	NA	19	TRBD2	TGTGCCAGCAGCTATCCCGGGACTAGCGGTCCTAGCTCCTACAATGAGCAGTTCTTC	CASSYPGTSGPSSYNEQFF
TRBV19	TRBJ2-7	many	15	TRBD2	TGTGCCAGTAGCAAACTAGCGGGAGGGCCTGGCGAGCAGTACTTC	CASSKLAGGPGEQYF
TRBV7-3	TRBJ1-2	many	14	TRBD1	TGTGCCAGCAGTCAAGGACAGGGAAGGGATGGCTACACCTTC	CASSQGQGRDGYTF
TRBV7-9	TRBJ1-3	many	14	NA	TGTGCCAGCAGCTATGGGGTTTCTGGAAACACCATATATTTT	CASSYGVSGNTIYF